The text below deals with one T cell receptor beta chain. This record comes from a study of blood T cell repertoires in COVID-19. This CDR3 is 15 amino acids long. Germline-derived CDR1 and CDR2 are SGHTA and FQGNSA. Losses at the gene ends were 6 bases for V and 4 bases for J; bases not matched to a gene: 4. Some clones are missing from TCRdb's copy, which holds only in-frame ones; the method was immunoSEQ multiplex PCR. Of about 370,000 clones in the sample, 87% were seen once. The chain uses TRBV7-2 and TRBJ2-2; 11 nucleotides match TRBD1. The specimen was peripheral blood. This clonotype was obtained from a woman aged 25 to 45 with COVID-19, enrolled during active disease. The CDR3 protein is CASRTGTGGTGELFF. Here the CDR3 DNA reads TGTGCCAGCAGGACCGGGACAGGGGGCACCGGGGAGCTGTTTTTT.